Given below is one T cell receptor beta chain in context. Its antigen is unidentified. This was the immunoSEQ version 4 assay in survey mode. The repertoire was sequenced with immunoSEQ multiplex PCR; TCRdb's copy has only in-frame clones and lacks some. The sample has fewer than 15,000 clones; about 60% are singletons. An overlapping HIV-1 Gag peptide pool stimulated these cells at about 1 ug/peptide/mL. Responding CD4+ T cells were sorted by upregulation of both CD40 ligand and CD69. The sample is drawn from a study of persistence of HIV-infected CD4 T cells. Looked up from germline, CDR1 is MNHEY and CDR2 is SVGAGI. This CDR3 has 15 amino acids. The V and J ends lost 7 bases and 8 bases respectively, with 18 bases between them.

J is TRBJ1-6 and V is TRBV6-5; D is possibly TRBD1 (5 bases). Sequenced here: CD4+ T cells sorted from PBMCs after roughly 19-hour stimulation, sampled from a patient who received antiretroviral therapy. The receptor was isolated from an adult man with HIV who was CMV-seropositive. The CDR3 sequence is CASNNDRGRYSPLHF. CDR3 sequence (DNA): TGTGCCAGCAATAATGATAGGGGCCGTTATTCACCCCTCCACTTT.